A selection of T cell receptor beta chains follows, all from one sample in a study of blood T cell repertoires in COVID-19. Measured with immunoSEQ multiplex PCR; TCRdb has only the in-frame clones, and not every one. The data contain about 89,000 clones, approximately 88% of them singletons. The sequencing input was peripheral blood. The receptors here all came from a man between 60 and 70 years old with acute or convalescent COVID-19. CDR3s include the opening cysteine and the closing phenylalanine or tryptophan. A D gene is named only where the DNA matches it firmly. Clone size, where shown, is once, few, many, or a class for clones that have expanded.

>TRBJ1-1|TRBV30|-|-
TGTGCCTGGAGTGGCAGGGGATTCACTGAAGCTTTCTTT
CAWSGRGFTEAFF
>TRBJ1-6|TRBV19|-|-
TGTGCCAGTGAAAAGACCACGGGTTCACCCCTCCACTTT
CASEKTTGSPLHF
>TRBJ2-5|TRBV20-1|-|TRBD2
TGCAGTGCTAGTACTAGCGGGGCTGAGACCCAGTACTTC
CSASTSGAETQYF
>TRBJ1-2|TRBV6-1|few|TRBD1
TGTGCCAGCAGTGCCCGGACAGGGCCATCTGGCTATGGCTACACCTTC
CASSARTGPSGYGYTF
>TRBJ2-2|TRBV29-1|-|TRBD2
TGCAGCGTTTTTCGAGCGGGGGAGAACACCGGGGAGCTGTTTTTT
CSVFRAGENTGELFF
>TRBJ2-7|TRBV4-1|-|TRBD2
TGCGCCAGCAGCCATCCGGGACTAGCGGGGGAGAGCTCCTACGAGCAGTACTTC
CASSHPGLAGESSYEQYF
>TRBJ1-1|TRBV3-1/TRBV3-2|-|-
TGTGCCAGCAGCACGGACAGCTACACTGAAGCTTTCTTT
CASSTDSYTEAFF
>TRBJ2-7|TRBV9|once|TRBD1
TGTGCCAGCAGCGTAGAGAGGGCCGGGACAGGGATCTACGAGCAGTACTTC
CASSVERAGTGIYEQYF
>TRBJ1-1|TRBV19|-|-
TGTGCCAGTAGTATAGATGGAGAAACGGTGAACACTGAAGCTTTCTTT
CASSIDGETVNTEAFF
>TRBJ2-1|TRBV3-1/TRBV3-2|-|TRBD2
TGTGCCAGCAGCTTTCCGGGACTAGCTCGGAATGAGCAGTTCTTC
CASSFPGLARNEQFF
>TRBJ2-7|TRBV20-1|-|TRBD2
TGCAGTGCTAGTGCGGGAGGGCAGAACGAGCAGTACTTC
CSASAGGQNEQYF
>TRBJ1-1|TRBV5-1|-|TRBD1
TGCGCCAGCAGCTTGGATCCCGGGACACAGGGGACTGAAGCTTTCTTT
CASSLDPGTQGTEAFF
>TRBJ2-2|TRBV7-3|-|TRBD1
TGTGCCAGCAGCCGAGGGACAGGGCGGACCGGGGAGCTGTTTTTT
CASSRGTGRTGELFF
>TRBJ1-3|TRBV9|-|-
TGTGCCAGCAGCGTAGCTCCAGGGCTTAACTCTGGAAACACCATATATTTT
CASSVAPGLNSGNTIYF
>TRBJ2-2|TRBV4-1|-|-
TGCGCCAGCAGCCCGACTACGGGGGCCGGGGAGCTGTTTTTT
CASSPTTGAGELFF
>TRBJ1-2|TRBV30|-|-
TGTGCCTGGAGTGCCAGGGATGGCTACACCTTC
CAWSARDGYTF
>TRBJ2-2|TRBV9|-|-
TGTGCCAGCCCAATCAACAAGACTCTGAACACCGGGGAGCTGTTTTTT
CASPINKTLNTGELFF
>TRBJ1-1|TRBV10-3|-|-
TGTGCCATCAGTGGGGCTGGGCTGAACACTGAAGCTTTCTTT
CAISGAGLNTEAFF
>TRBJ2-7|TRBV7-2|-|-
TGTGCCAGCAGCTGGGGGCCCTCCTCCTACGAGCAGTACTTC
CASSWGPSSYEQYF
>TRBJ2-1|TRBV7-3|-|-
TGTGCCAGCAGCTTAATCGGGGCCTACAATGAGCAGTTCTTC
CASSLIGAYNEQFF
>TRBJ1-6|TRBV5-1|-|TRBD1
TGCGCCAGCAGCCTAGCCCGACAGGGTTTTAGTTCACCCCTCCACTTT
CASSLARQGFSSPLHF
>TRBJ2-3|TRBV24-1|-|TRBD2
TGTGCCACCAGTGGTAATAGCGGGGGGACAGATACGCAGTATTTT
CATSGNSGGTDTQYF
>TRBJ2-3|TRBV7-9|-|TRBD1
TGTGCCAGCAGCGGAATACCGGACAGGGGGCTAGTTAGCACAGATACGCAGTATTTT
CASSGIPDRGLVSTDTQYF
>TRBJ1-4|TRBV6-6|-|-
TGTGCCAGCCGCGACGGTGGGAGAACTAATGAAAAACTGTTTTTT
CASRDGGRTNEKLFF
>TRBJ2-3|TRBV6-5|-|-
TGTGCCAGCAGTTACTCCGGGGTCAGCACAGATACGCAGTATTTT
CASSYSGVSTDTQYF
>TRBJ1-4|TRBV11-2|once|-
TGTGCCAGCAGCTTAGTAGTCGAAAAACTGTTTTTT
CASSLVVEKLFF
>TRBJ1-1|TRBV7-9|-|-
TGTGCCAGCGGAGGATACAGAGTAGGAGTGAGTGAAGCTTTCTTT
CASGGYRVGVSEAFF
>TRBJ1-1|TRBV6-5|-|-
TGTGCCAGCAGTTACTCGACAGGATTCAACACTGAAGCTTTCTTT
CASSYSTGFNTEAFF
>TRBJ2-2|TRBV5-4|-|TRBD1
TGTGCCAGCAGCCCCGGGACAGTAGGCACCGGGGAGCTGTTTTTT
CASSPGTVGTGELFF
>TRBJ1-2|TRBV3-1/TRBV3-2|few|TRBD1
TGTGCCAGCAGCCCAGGGACAGGGGGTTCAATGGGCTACACCTTC
CASSPGTGGSMGYTF
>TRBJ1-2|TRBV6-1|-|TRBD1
TGTGCCAGCAGTGAATATACAGGGGGCAGTGGCTACACCTTC
CASSEYTGGSGYTF